The 20 T cell receptor beta chains below were found in one sample sequenced in a study of shared clonotypes between healthy human individuals. Sequenced by immunoSEQ multiplex PCR; TCRdb stores in-frame clones only, minus some. The sample lists about 1 million clones, 65% to 75% occurring once. The sequenced sample consisted of memory CD4+ T cells sorted from blood. This sample's subset: CD45RA-negative fraction. The receptors here all came from a man aged 18 to 35 in good health.

The rearrangement joins TRBV11-2 to TRBJ1-4, with D possibly being TRBD1 (6 bases). V was pared by 1 base and J by 1 base, with 13 bases between. The CDR3 loop spans 17 amino acids. The germline V gene has CDR1 SGHAT and CDR2 FQNNGV. CDR3 DNA: TGTGCCAGCAGCTTAGTGAGGGGGGAAGGAACTAATGAAAAACTGTTTTTT. Its protein product is CASSLVRGEGTNEKLFF.

This chain links TRBV5-6 with TRBJ1-2; D possibly corresponds to TRBD1 (5 bases). The CDR3 is made up of 14 amino acids. Trimming took off 4 bases at V and 0 bases at J, with 10 bases between the two ends. Per the germline V gene, CDR1 is SGHDT and CDR2 is YYEEEE. The CDR3 DNA reads TGTGCCAGCAGCCTCGGACACTCTAACTATGGCTACACCTTC. It is translated as CASSLGHSNYGYTF.

V is TRBV6-5 and J is TRBJ2-7; TRBD1 is a possible D gene (5 bases). Per germline, CDR1 MNHEY and CDR2 SVGAGI. The CDR3 totals 14 residues. V dropped 6 bases and J dropped 3 bases, with 15 bases sitting between them. As DNA, the CDR3 is TGTGCCAGCAGAGCACGGACATCGGGCTACGAGCAGTACTTC. It translates to CASRARTSGYEQYF.

V gene TRBV4-2 combines with J gene TRBJ2-7; tentatively, D is TRBD1 (6 bases). CDR3 length: 15 residues. CDR1 is LGHNA, CDR2 YNFKEQ, per germline. The V and J ends lost 1 base and 7 bases respectively, with 17 bases between them. The CDR3 loop is CASSQVWSRGGEQYF. For the CDR3, the DNA is TGTGCCAGCAGCCAAGTTTGGTCCCGAGGGGGAGAGCAGTACTTC.

The CDR3 protein is CALGRGTYEQYF. In nucleotides, the CDR3 is TGTGCCCTGGGCAGGGGAACCTACGAGCAGTACTTC. The chain carries TRBV30 and TRBJ2-7, with TRBD1 as a possible D gene (6 bases). The CDR3 runs to 12 residues. V lost 8 bases, J lost 2 bases, and 13 bases lay in between. CDR1 is GTSNPN, CDR2 SVGIG, per germline (reference sequence).

The chain couples TRBV11-2 to TRBJ2-3; D is uncertain. From germline, CDR1 is SGHAT and CDR2 FQNNGV. V gave up 6 bases and J gave up 1 base, with 14 bases separating them. The CDR3 has 15 amino acids. The DNA for the CDR3 is TGTGCCAGCAGTTTACCGGCGGCAGGCACAGATACGCAGTATTTT. Translated: CASSLPAAGTDTQYF.

V usage is TRBV7-8 and J usage is TRBJ1-1; D is unclear. V lost 3 bases and J lost 0, with 17 bases in between. CDR3 length equals 17 residues. Looked up from germline, CDR1 is SGHVS and CDR2 is FQNEAQ. Written as DNA, the CDR3 is TGTGCCAGCAGCTTCCTTGGTGTGGCAGGCCTGAACACTGAAGCTTTCTTT. Encoded protein: CASSFLGVAGLNTEAFF.

The V and J genes are TRBV27 and TRBJ1-5; D is unclear. This CDR3 has 13 amino acids. Germline V gene lookup returns CDR1 MNHEY and CDR2 SMNVEV (reference sequence). Trimming took off 0 bases at V and 8 bases at J, with 8 bases between the two ends. The CDR3 DNA reads as TGTGCCAGCAGTTTATCTGGCCTTAAGCCCCAGCATTTT. Its protein product is CASSLSGLKPQHF.

The rearrangement joins TRBV6-6 to TRBJ1-4; D gene unclear. The CDR3 is 15 residues long. Germline values: CDR1 MNHNY, CDR2 SVGAGI (reference sequence). Trimming stripped 6 bases from V and 1 base from J, with 12 bases between. CDR3 in DNA: TGTGCCAGCAGCTCGACGTTGGGAACTAATGAAAAACTGTTTTTT. Translation: CASSSTLGTNEKLFF.

The V and J genes are TRBV7-8 and TRBJ2-3, with D possibly matching TRBD2 (7 bases). This CDR3 spans 17 amino acids. Germline assignment: CDR1 SGHVS and CDR2 FQNEAQ. Trimming took off 1 base at V and 7 bases at J, with 21 bases between the two ends. CDR3 in amino acids: CASSLGSTGGQLYTQYF. The CDR3, as DNA: TGTGCCAGCAGCTTAGGGTCGACGGGGGGCCAACTTTATACGCAGTATTTT.

The chain employs TRBV10-1 and TRBJ1-1, with TRBD1 as a possible D gene (6 bases). The CDR3 loop spans 17 amino acids. V shed 4 bases and J shed 0 bases, with 18 bases lying between them. Germline lookup yields CDR1 WNHNN and CDR2 SYGVQD (reference sequence). CDR3 loop: CASSVWQGLSMNTEAFF. In DNA form, the CDR3 reads TGCGCCAGCAGTGTTTGGCAGGGGCTGTCCATGAACACTGAAGCTTTCTTT.

DNA of the CDR3: TGTGCCAGCAGCCTCCCCGCTAGCGGGGTTGATACGCAGTATTTT. Amino acid sequence: CASSLPASGVDTQYF. The rearrangement joins TRBV28 to TRBJ2-3, with 9 bases that match TRBD2. Germline assignment: CDR1 MDHEN and CDR2 SYDVKM. The CDR3 length is 15 residues. With V trimmed by 6 bases and J by 6 bases, 10 bases remained unmatched.

The genes are TRBV28 and TRBJ2-5, with TRBD2 matching 12 bases. Germline trimming cut 6 bases from V and 4 bases from J; bases unmatched to any gene: 9. The CDR3 is made up of 16 amino acids. The germline V gene encodes CDR1 MDHEN and CDR2 SYDVKM. In nucleotides, the CDR3 is TGTGCCAGCAGCCGGACCCTAGCGGGGGGGGGAGAGACCCAGTACTTC. As protein: CASSRTLAGGGETQYF.

Notes on this clone: Other nucleotide sequences in the sample specify the same CDR3. The chain has TRBV30 and TRBJ1-4; D not certain. Germline V gene lookup returns CDR1 GTSNPN and CDR2 SVGIG (reference sequence). V shed 0 bases and J shed 8 bases, with 7 bases lying between them. The CDR3 loop spans 12 amino acids. The CDR3 region is CAWSVRGEKLFF. The CDR3 bases are TGTGCCTGGAGTGTACGAGGGGAAAAACTGTTTTTT.

The chain links TRBV13 to TRBJ2-1, with 7 nucleotides matching TRBD2. The V gene end was trimmed by 4 bases and the J gene end by 5 bases; junction bases not matched to a gene: 11. Germline CDR1 PRHDT, CDR2 FYEKMQ (reference sequence). The CDR3 extends over 16 amino acids. The CDR3 loop reads CASSSRRRETNNEQFF. CDR3 in DNA: TGTGCCAGCAGCTCCCGAAGGCGGGAGACAAACAATGAGCAGTTCTTC. Drawing the rest from reference TRBV13 and TRBJ2-1, the complete variable domain is AAGVIQSPRHLIKEKRETATLKCYPIPRHDTVYWYQQGPGQDPQFLISFYEKMQSDKGSIPDRFSAQQFSDYHSELNMSSLELGDSALYFCASSSRRRETNNEQFFGPGTRLTVL.

This clone was observed a handful of times. The genes are TRBV19 and TRBJ1-5, with a possible D match to TRBD1 (5 bases). CDR3 size: 13 residues. V gave up 8 bases and J gave up 2 bases, with 10 bases separating them. CDR1 and CDR2 (germline): LNHDA, SQIVND (reference sequence). The CDR3 loop is CASAEGRNQPQHF. The CDR3 DNA follows: TGTGCCAGTGCGGAGGGGCGCAATCAGCCCCAGCATTTT.

This clone was detected a few times. This chain connects TRBV5-6 to TRBJ1-2; 8 nucleotides line up with TRBD1. From germline, CDR1 is SGHDT and CDR2 YYEEEE. This CDR3 comprises 14 residues. V shed 4 bases and J 4 bases; nucleotides not matched to a gene: 6. The CDR3 reads CASSLSDRGYGYTF. CDR3 nucleotides: TGTGCCAGCAGCCTATCCGACAGGGGCTATGGCTACACCTTC.

As for this clone: Other DNA sequences in this sample translate to the same CDR3. J is TRBJ2-7 and V is TRBV19; 7 bases map to TRBD1. Trimming cost V 5 bases and J 2 bases; bases outside gene matches: 6. CDR3 length: 14 amino acids. Germline V gene lookup returns CDR1 LNHDA and CDR2 SQIVND (reference sequence). In DNA, the CDR3 is TGTGCCAGTAGTCCGTTAGACAGGGCCTACGAGCAGTACTTC. Its translation: CASSPLDRAYEQYF. Full variable domain (rest looked up from reference TRBV19 and TRBJ2-7): DGGITQSPKYLFRKEGQNVTLSCEQNLNHDAMYWYRQDPGQGLRLIYYSQIVNDFQKGDIAEGYSVSREKKESFPLTVTSAQKNPTAFYLCASSPLDRAYEQYFGPGTRLTVT.

This chain joins TRBV28 and TRBJ2-5; D perhaps matches TRBD2 (6 bases). The CDR3 sequence is 18 residues long. The V gene lost 4 bases and the J gene lost 0 bases, with 21 bases spanning the gap. Germline-derived CDR1 and CDR2 are MDHEN and SYDVKM. CDR3 sequence: CASSSAGGHRGYQETQYF. The CDR3 DNA sequence: TGTGCCAGCAGTTCCGCCGGGGGTCATCGCGGGTACCAAGAGACCCAGTACTTC. The full variable domain, rest sourced from reference TRBV28 and TRBJ2-5, is DVKVTQSSRYLVKRTGEKVFLECVQDMDHENMFWYRQDPGLGLRLIYFSYDVKMKEKGDIPEGYSVSREKKERFSLILESASTNQTSMYLCASSSAGGHRGYQETQYFGPGTRLLVL.

The chain recombines TRBV5-1 with TRBJ2-3; 14 bases are shared with TRBD2. The CDR3 has 24 residues. Germline CDR1 reads SGHRS; CDR2 reads YFSETQ. Trimming removed 4 bases from V and 4 bases from J; junction bases left unmatched: 29. CDR3 bases: TGCGCCAGCAGCCCTGGACTAGCGGGGGGCCCCGGGGTACGCAGTGGAGAAGCCCCAGATACGCAGTATTTT. It encodes CASSPGLAGGPGVRSGEAPDTQYF.